This T cell receptor (beta chain) derives from a study of Ad26.COV2.S vaccination and SARS-CoV-2 variants. A few counts support this clone. Profiled with immunoSEQ multiplex PCR; TCRdb holds only in-frame clones, not every one. The sample has fewer than 100,000 clones; about four fifths are singletons. The CDR3 totals 13 residues. Germline CDR1 and CDR2: MNHEY and SVGAGI. V dropped 6 bases and J dropped 4; count of bases not matched to a gene: 2. Sequencing used peripheral blood, obtained after recovery from COVID-19. This chain links TRBV6-5 with TRBJ2-7; the match to TRBD2 covers 11 bases. The TCR was taken from a human donor who had recovered from COVID-19. The CDR3 nucleotides read TGTGCCAGCAGGGGACTAGCGGCATACGAGCAGTACTTC. Protein sequence: CASRGLAAYEQYF.